The clone carrying this TCR beta chain was seen only a few times. Its antigen remains unknown. This record belongs to a study of T cells in narcolepsy. CDR3 length equals 14 residues. General observations from the study: Reportedly, autoreactive clonotypes were serially detected in patients' blood but not controls'. Autoreactive HCRT-specific and TRIB2-specific clonotypes were marked in same-patient CSF-versus-blood CD4+ comparisons.

Sequenced by immunoSEQ multiplex PCR; TCRdb stores in-frame clones only, minus some. The sample consists of hundreds of clones, approximately 26% of them appearing once. The material sequenced was cultured CD8+ T cells from cerebrospinal fluid. The origin of this receptor is a human donor with narcolepsy. V is TRBV1 and J is TRBJ2-2. TRBV1 counts as a pseudogene. CDR3 sequence reads: CASSEGLNTGELFF. Here the CDR3 DNA reads TGTGCCAGCAGCGAAGGGTTGAACACCGGGGAGCTGTTTTTT.